This record looks at one T cell receptor (beta chain) sequence and its context. The CDR3 sequence is 16 residues long. Trimming pared 3 bases from V and 3 bases from J, leaving 14 bases between. Germline-derived CDR1 and CDR2 are KGHDR and SFDVKD. The record originates from a study of blood T cell repertoires in COVID-19. The wider study: Researchers got acute and convalescent COVID-19 samples from the United States, Italy and Spain.

Some clones are missing from TCRdb's copy, which holds only in-frame ones; the method was immunoSEQ multiplex PCR. The sample lists approximately 100,000 clones, about 89% occurring once. This TCR was recovered from a woman aged 55-70 years with acute or convalescent COVID-19. Input material: peripheral blood. The gene calls are TRBV24-1 and TRBJ1-5; D is undetermined. Written as DNA, the CDR3 is TGTGCCACCAGTGATAGCCGGGTTCCCTCCAATCAGCCCCAGCATTTT. This codes for CATSDSRVPSNQPQHF.